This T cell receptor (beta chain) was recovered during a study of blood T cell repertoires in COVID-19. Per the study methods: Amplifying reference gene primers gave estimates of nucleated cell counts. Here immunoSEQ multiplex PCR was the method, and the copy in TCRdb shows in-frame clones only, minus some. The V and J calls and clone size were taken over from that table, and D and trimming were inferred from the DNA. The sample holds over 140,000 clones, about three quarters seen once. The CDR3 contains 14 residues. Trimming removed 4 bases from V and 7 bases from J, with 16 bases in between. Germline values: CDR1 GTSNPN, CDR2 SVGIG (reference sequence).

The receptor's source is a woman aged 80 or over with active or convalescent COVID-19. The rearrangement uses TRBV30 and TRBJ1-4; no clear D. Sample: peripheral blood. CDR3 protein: CAWTPPGLGEKLFF. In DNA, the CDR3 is TGTGCCTGGACCCCCCCAGGTTTGGGTGAAAAACTGTTTTTT.